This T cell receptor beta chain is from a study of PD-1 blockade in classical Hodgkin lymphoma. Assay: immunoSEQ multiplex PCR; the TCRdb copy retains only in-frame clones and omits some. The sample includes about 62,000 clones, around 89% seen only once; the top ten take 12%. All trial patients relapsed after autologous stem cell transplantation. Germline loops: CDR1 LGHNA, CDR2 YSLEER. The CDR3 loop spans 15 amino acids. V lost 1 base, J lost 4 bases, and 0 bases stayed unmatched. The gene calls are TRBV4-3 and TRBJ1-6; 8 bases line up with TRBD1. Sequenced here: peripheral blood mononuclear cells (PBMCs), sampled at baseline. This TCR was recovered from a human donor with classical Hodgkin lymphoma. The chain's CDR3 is CASSQGTGYNSPLHF. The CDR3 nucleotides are TGCGCCAGCAGCCAAGGGACAGGGTATAATTCACCCCTCCACTTT.